These 13 T cell receptor beta chains were sequenced from one sample in a study of PD-L1 blockade in urothelial cancer. Sequenced by immunoSEQ multiplex PCR; TCRdb stores in-frame clones only, minus some. The sample includes around 26,000 clones, about 88% of them seen just once. Sequencing used PBMCs, obtained around atezolizumab (anti-PD-L1) treatment. These receptor sequences come from a man aged 60 to 69 with urothelial cancer.

The chain uses TRBV7-9 and TRBJ1-6; no reliable D call. Germline CDR1 and CDR2: SEHNR and FQNEAQ (reference sequence). There are 12 residues in the CDR3. V gave up 8 bases and J gave up 9 bases, with 11 bases separating them. In nucleotides, the CDR3 is TGTGCCAGCCGGGAGGGAAGTTCACCCCTCCACTTT. Translating gives CASREGSSPLHF.

The V and J genes are TRBV30 and TRBJ1-1; D gene uncertain. The V and J ends lost 4 bases and 4 bases respectively, with 7 bases between them. The germline gives CDR1 GTSNPN, CDR2 SVGIG (reference sequence). CDR3 length: 11 residues. The CDR3, as DNA: TGTGCCTGGATACTAGTCACTGAAGCTTTCTTT. Translated, it gives CAWILVTEAFF.

V gene TRBV7-9 combines with J gene TRBJ1-5; tentatively, D is TRBD1 (6 bases). Trimming took off 5 bases at V and 1 base at J, with 12 bases between the two ends. Germline CDR1 is SEHNR and CDR2 is FQNEAQ (reference sequence). This CDR3 spans 15 amino acids. The CDR3 region is CASSQGSKSNQPQHF. The CDR3, as DNA: TGTGCCAGCAGCCAGGGGAGTAAGAGCAATCAGCCCCAGCATTTT.

The V gene is TRBV18, the J gene TRBJ2-1; 14 nucleotides agree with TRBD2. The CDR3 runs 16 residues. V was pared by 3 bases and J by 4 bases, with 2 bases of the junction left unmatched. Looked up from germline, CDR1 is KGHSH and CDR2 is LQKENI. CDR3: CASSPGTSGGYNEQFF. The CDR3 nucleotides are TGTGCCAGCTCACCGGGGACTAGCGGGGGTTACAATGAGCAGTTCTTC.

The gene calls are TRBV5-6 and TRBJ1-6; 8 bases line up with TRBD1. This CDR3 is 15 amino acids long. Germline lookup yields CDR1 SGHDT and CDR2 YYEEEE. J lost 10 bases, V lost 1 base, and 7 bases had no gene match. The CDR3 region is CASSLLTGGLSPLHF. Written as DNA, the CDR3 is TGTGCCAGCAGCTTGTTAACAGGGGGTTTATCACCCCTCCACTTT.

The chain joins TRBV18 to TRBJ1-5, with D uncertain. Germline V gene sequence: CDR1 KGHSH, CDR2 LQKENI. This CDR3 region has 14 residues. V gave up 6 bases and J gave up 2 bases, with 11 bases separating them. CDR3 protein: CASSIKEGNQPQHF. In DNA form, the CDR3 reads TGTGCCAGCTCTATAAAGGAGGGCAATCAGCCCCAGCATTTT.

The CDR3 DNA follows: TGTGCCAGCTCGTTGGCCGGCACAGATACGCAGTATTTT. Translating gives CASSLAGTDTQYF. The rearrangement uses TRBV18 and TRBJ2-3; D remains ambiguous. The V and J ends lost 6 bases and 1 base respectively, with 8 bases between them. CDR3 length equals 13 residues. Germline values: CDR1 KGHSH, CDR2 LQKENI.

This clone was seen once. This sequence joins TRBV7-2 and TRBJ1-6, with 10 positions matching TRBD1. With V trimmed by 6 bases and J by 2 bases, 7 bases remained unmatched. Germline V gene sequence: CDR1 SGHTA, CDR2 FQGNSA. There are 17 residues in the CDR3. The chain's CDR3 is CASRRRQGATYNSPLHF. Written as DNA, the CDR3 is TGTGCCAGCAGACGAAGACAGGGGGCAACCTATAATTCACCCCTCCACTTT. Full variable domain (outside the CDR3, taken from reference TRBV7-2 and TRBJ1-6): GAGVSQSPSNKVTEKGKDVELRCDPISGHTALYWYRQSLGQGLEFLIYFQGNSAPDKSGLPSDRFSAERTGGSVSTLTIQRTQQEDSAVYLCASRRRQGATYNSPLHFGNGTRLTVT.

In this sample, this clone turned up once. This chain links TRBV30 with TRBJ1-4; unclear D gene. V was clipped by 2 bases and J by 4 bases, with 14 bases between them. CDR1 and CDR2 (germline): GTSNPN, SVGIG (reference sequence). CDR3 length: 15 residues. The CDR3 DNA is TGTGCCTGGAGTCAGTCGACACAGATTAATGAAAAACTGTTTTTT. Encoded protein: CAWSQSTQINEKLFF. The entire variable domain, with the rest obtained from reference TRBV30 and TRBJ1-4, is as follows: SQTIHQWPATLVQPVGSPLSLECTVEGTSNPNLYWYRQAAGRGLQLLFYSVGIGQISSEVPQNLSASRPQDRQFILSSKKLLLSDSGFYLCAWSQSTQINEKLFFGSGTQLSVL.

The chain links TRBV15 to TRBJ1-3; the match to TRBD1 covers 7 bases. Germline CDR1 LNHNV, CDR2 YYDKDF (reference sequence). The CDR3 is 16 amino acids. The V segment lost 1 base and the J segment 4 bases; nucleotides outside the gene matches: 7. The CDR3 protein is CATSRGRQGSGNTIYF. The CDR3 DNA is TGTGCCACCAGCAGAGGTAGACAGGGTTCAGGAAACACCATATATTTT.

The V gene is TRBV27, the J gene TRBJ1-5; D remains unclear. CDR1 and CDR2 from the germline V gene are MNHEY and SMNVEV (reference sequence). This CDR3 has 17 residues. V was clipped by 5 bases and J by 0 bases, with 17 bases between them. The CDR3 loop reads CASSPLRQGSSNQPQHF. CDR3 nucleotides: TGTGCCAGCAGTCCCCTCCGACAAGGCAGTAGCAATCAGCCCCAGCATTTT.

The gene calls are TRBV5-5 and TRBJ1-3, with 9 nucleotides matching TRBD1. The germline gives CDR1 SGHKS, CDR2 YYEKEE (reference sequence). With V trimmed by 3 bases and J by 2 bases, 3 bases remained unmatched. The CDR3 covers 15 residues. The CDR3 is CASSSTGGPGNTIYF. The CDR3 DNA follows: TGTGCCAGCAGCTCAACAGGGGGCCCTGGAAACACCATATATTTT.

There are a few counts of this clone. The V call is TRBV6-1, the J call TRBJ1-3; tentative D call: TRBD1 (5 bases). Germline CDR1 is MNHNS and CDR2 is SASEGT. The CDR3 spans 14 residues. Trimming stripped 7 bases from V and 0 bases from J, with 10 bases between. This CDR3 is CASMSGNSGNTIYF. For the CDR3, the DNA is TGTGCCAGCATGTCAGGGAACTCTGGAAACACCATATATTTT.